This T cell receptor (beta chain) was profiled in a study of PD-1 blockade in mismatch repair-deficient tumors. Study-wide background: Enrolled about 2012-2016, patients had progressing, pretreated mismatch repair-deficient cancers of 12 types. Study-level points and caveats: Tumor-resident clones, often absent from pretreatment blood, expanded after pembrolizumab and then contracted.

About this clone: Its antigen is not known.

The repertoire was sequenced with immunoSEQ multiplex PCR; TCRdb's copy has only in-frame clones and lacks some. The table has 100,000 or so clones, 70% to 85% seen once; the top ten hold around 6.9%. This CDR3 spans 14 amino acids. Trimming left V 5 bases short and J 3 bases short, with 13 bases between. Germline V gene sequence: CDR1 SGHNT, CDR2 YENEEA. Every patient had mismatch repair deficiency by PCR or immunohistochemistry. TCRs were sequenced from a few patients responding to pembrolizumab. This TCR was sampled from an adult with mismatch repair-deficient cancer. This chain connects TRBV11-3 to TRBJ2-5, with D possibly matching TRBD2 (7 bases). The source material was peripheral blood, sampled approximately 8 months after starting pembrolizumab. In DNA form, the CDR3 reads TGTGCCAGCAGCGGGGGGGGCACCAAAGAGACCCAGTACTTC. Its protein is CASSGGGTKETQYF.